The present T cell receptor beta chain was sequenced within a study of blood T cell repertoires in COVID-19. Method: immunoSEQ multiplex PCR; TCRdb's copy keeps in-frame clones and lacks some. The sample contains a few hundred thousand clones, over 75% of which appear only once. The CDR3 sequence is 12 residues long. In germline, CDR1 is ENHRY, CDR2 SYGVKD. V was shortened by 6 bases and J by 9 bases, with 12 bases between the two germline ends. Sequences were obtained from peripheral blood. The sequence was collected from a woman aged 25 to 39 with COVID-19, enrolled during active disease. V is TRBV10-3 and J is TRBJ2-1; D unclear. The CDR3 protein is CAIRAPLGEQFF. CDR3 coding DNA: TGTGCCATCAGGGCACCTCTTGGTGAGCAGTTCTTC.